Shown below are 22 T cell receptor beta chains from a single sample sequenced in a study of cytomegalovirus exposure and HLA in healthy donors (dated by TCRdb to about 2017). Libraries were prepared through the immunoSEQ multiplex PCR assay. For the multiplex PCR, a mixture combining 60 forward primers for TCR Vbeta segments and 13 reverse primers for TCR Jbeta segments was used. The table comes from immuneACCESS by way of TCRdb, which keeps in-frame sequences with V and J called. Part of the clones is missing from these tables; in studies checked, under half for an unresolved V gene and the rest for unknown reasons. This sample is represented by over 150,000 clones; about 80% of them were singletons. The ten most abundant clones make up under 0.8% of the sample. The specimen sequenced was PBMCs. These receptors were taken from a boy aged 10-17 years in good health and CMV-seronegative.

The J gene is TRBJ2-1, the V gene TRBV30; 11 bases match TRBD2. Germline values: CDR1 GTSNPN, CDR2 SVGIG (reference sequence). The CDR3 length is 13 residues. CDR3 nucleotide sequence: TGTGCGTCGACTAGCGGGATCGGCGATGAGCAGTTCTTC. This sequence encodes CASTSGIGDEQFF.

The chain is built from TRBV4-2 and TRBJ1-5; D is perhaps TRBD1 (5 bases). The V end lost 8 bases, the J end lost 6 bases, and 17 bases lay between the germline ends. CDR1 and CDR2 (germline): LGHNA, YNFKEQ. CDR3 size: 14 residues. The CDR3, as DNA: TGTGCCAGCCACGGGGGAGGTGAAAGTCAGCCCCAGCATTTT. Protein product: CASHGGGESQPQHF.

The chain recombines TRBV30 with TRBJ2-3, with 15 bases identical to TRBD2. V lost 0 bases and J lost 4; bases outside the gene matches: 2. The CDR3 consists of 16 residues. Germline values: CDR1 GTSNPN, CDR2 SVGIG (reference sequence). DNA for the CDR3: TGTGCCTGGAGTGTGGGGACTAGCGGGAGGTCAGATACGCAGTATTTT. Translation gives CAWSVGTSGRSDTQYF.

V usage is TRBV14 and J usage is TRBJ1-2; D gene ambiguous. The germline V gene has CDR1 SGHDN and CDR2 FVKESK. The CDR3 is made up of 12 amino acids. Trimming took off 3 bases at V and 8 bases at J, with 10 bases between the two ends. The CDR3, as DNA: TGTGCCAGCAGCCAGGTCGAGTACGGCTACACCTTC. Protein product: CASSQVEYGYTF.

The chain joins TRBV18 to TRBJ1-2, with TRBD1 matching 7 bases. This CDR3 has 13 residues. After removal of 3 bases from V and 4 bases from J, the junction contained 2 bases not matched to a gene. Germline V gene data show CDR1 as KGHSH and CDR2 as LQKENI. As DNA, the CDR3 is TGTGCCAGCTCACCCGACAGGGCCTATGGCTACACCTTC. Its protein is CASSPDRAYGYTF.

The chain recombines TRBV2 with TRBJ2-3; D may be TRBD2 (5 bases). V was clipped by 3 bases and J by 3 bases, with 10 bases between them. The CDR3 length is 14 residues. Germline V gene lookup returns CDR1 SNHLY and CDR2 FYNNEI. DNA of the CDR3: TGTGCCAGCAGTGAGGGTCTAGCTACAGATACGCAGTATTTT. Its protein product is CASSEGLATDTQYF.

The CDR3 DNA reads TGTGCCAGTAGTATCCGGGACAGGGGCCCCAATGAGCAGTTCTTC. The encoded protein is CASSIRDRGPNEQFF. The chain employs TRBV19 and TRBJ2-1, with TRBD1 identical over 10 bases. CDR1 and CDR2 from the germline V gene are LNHDA and SQIVND (reference sequence). V lost 3 bases and J lost 6; bases outside the gene matches: 5. The CDR3 spans 15 residues.

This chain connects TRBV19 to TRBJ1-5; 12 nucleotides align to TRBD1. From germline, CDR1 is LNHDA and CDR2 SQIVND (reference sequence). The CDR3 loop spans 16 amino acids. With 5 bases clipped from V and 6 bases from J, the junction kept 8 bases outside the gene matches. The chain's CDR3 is CASSAPGGQGAQPQHF. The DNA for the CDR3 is TGTGCCAGTAGTGCCCCGGGGGGACAGGGGGCTCAGCCCCAGCATTTT.

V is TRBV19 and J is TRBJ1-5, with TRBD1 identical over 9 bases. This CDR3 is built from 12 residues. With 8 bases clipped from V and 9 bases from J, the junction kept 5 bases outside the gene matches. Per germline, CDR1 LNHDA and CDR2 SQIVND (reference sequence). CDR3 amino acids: CASGYRGLPQHF. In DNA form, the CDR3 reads TGTGCCAGTGGGTACAGGGGGCTGCCCCAGCATTTT.

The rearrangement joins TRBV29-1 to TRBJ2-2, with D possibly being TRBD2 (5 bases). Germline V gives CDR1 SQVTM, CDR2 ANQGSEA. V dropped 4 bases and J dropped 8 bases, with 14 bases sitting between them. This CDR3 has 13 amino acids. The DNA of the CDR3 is TGCAGCGTTGGAAGCAGAGGGCAGGGGGAGCTGTTTTTT. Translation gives CSVGSRGQGELFF.

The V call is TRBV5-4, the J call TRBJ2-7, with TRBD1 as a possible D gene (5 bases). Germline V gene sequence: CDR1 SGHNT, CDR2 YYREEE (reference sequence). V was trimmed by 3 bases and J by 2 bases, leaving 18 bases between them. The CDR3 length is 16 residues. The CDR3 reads CASSWRRENSAYEQYF. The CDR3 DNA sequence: TGTGCCAGCAGCTGGCGCAGGGAAAATTCGGCCTACGAGCAGTACTTC.

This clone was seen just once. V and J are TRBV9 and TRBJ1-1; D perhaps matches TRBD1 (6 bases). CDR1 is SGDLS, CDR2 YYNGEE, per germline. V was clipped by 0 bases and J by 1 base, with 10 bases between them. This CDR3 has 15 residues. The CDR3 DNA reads TGTGCCAGCAGCGTAGGAGGGGGAAAGAACACTGAAGCTTTCTTT. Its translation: CASSVGGGKNTEAFF.

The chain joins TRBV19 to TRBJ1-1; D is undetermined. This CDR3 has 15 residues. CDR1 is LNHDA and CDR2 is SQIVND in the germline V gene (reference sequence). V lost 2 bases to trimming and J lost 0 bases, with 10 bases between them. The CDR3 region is CASSIFRSMNTEAFF. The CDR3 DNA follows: TGTGCCAGTAGTATATTCAGAAGTATGAACACTGAAGCTTTCTTT.

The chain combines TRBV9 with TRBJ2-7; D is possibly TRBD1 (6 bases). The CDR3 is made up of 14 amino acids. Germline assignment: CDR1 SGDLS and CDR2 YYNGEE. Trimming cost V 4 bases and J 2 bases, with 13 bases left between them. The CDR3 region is CASSTRQVPYEQYF. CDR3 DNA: TGTGCCAGCAGCACAAGACAGGTCCCCTACGAGCAGTACTTC.

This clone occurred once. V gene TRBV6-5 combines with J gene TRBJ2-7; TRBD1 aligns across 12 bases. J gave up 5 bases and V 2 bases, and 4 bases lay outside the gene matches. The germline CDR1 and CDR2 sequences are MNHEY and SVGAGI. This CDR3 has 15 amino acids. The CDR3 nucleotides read TGTGCCAGCAGTTACGAAGGGACAGGGGGCCACGAGCAGTACTTC. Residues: CASSYEGTGGHEQYF.

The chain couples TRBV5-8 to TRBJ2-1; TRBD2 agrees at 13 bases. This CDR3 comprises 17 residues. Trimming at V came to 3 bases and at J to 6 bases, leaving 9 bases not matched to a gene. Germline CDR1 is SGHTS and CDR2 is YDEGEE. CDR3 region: CASSSGLAGVRINEQFF. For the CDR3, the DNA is TGTGCCAGCAGCTCTGGACTAGCGGGAGTCCGGATCAATGAGCAGTTCTTC.

As DNA, the CDR3 is TGTGCCAGCAGCTTGGGCAGGGTCTCCTACGAGCAGTACTTC. Amino acids: CASSLGRVSYEQYF. The rearrangement links TRBV11-3 to TRBJ2-7; perhaps TRBD1 as D (5 bases). CDR1 is SGHNT and CDR2 is YENEEA in the germline V gene. CDR3 length: 14 residues. The V end was cut by 3 bases, the J end by 0 bases, with 9 bases between.

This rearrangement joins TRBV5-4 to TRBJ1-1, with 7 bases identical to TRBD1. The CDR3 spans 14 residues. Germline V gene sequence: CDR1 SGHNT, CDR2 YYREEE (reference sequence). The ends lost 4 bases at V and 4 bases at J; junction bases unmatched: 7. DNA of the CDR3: TGTGCCAGCAGCCGACTCGACAGGGCCACTGAAGCTTTCTTT. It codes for CASSRLDRATEAFF.

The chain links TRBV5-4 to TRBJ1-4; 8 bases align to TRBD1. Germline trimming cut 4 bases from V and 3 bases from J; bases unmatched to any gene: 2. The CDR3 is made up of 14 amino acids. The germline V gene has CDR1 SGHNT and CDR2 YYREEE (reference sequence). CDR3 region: CASSPGGPNEKLFF. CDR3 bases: TGTGCCAGCAGCCCAGGGGGCCCTAATGAAAAACTGTTTTTT.

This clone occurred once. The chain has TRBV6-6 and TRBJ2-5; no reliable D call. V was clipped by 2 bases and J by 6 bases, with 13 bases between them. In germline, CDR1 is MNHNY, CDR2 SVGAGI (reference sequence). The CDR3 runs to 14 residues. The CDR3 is CASSYGPQRQTQYF. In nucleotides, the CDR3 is TGTGCCAGCAGTTACGGTCCCCAGCGACAGACCCAGTACTTC.

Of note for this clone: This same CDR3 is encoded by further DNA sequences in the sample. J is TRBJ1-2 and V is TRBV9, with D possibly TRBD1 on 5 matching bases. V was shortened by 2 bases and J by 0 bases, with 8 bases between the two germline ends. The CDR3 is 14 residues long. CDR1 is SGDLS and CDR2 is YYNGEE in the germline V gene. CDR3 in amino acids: CASSVGGANYGYTF. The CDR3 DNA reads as TGTGCCAGCAGCGTGGGGGGGGCTAACTATGGCTACACCTTC.

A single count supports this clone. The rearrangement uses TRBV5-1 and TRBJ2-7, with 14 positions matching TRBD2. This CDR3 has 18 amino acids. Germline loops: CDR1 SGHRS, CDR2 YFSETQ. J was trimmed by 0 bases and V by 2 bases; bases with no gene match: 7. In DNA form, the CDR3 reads TGCGCCAGCAGCTTAACCCGACTAGCGGGGGGGAGCTCCTACGAGCAGTACTTC. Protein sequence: CASSLTRLAGGSSYEQYF.